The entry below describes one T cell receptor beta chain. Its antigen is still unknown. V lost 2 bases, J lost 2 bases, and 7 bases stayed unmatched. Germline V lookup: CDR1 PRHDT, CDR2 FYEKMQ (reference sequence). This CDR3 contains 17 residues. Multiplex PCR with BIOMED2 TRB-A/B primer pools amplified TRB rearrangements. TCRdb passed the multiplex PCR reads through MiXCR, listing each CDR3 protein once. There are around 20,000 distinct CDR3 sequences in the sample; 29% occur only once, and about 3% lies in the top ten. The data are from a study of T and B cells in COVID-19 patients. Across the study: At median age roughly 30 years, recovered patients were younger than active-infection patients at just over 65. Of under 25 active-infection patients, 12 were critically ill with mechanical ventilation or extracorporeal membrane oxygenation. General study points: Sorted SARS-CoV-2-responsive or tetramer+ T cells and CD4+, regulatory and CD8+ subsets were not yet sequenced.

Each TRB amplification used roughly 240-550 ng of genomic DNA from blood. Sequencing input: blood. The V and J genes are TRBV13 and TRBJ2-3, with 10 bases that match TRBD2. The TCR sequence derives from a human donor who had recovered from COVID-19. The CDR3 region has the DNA TGTGCCAGCAGCTTAAGATTAGCGGGAGGAAACACAGATACGCAGTATTTT. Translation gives CASSLRLAGGNTDTQYF.